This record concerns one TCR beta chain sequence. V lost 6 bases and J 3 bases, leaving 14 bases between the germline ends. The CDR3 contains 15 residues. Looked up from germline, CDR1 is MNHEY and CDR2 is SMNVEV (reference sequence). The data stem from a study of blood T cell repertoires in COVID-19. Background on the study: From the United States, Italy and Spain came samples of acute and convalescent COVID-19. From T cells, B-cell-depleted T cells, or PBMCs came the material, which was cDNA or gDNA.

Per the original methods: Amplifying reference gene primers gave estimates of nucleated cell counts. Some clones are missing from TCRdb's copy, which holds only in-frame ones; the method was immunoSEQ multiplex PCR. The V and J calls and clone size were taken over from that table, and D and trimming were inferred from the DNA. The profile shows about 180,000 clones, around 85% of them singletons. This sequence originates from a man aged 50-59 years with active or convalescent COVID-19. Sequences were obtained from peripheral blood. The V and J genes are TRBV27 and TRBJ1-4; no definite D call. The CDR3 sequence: CASSHDWLANEKLFF. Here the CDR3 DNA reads TGTGCCAGCAGCCATGACTGGTTGGCTAATGAAAAACTGTTTTTT.